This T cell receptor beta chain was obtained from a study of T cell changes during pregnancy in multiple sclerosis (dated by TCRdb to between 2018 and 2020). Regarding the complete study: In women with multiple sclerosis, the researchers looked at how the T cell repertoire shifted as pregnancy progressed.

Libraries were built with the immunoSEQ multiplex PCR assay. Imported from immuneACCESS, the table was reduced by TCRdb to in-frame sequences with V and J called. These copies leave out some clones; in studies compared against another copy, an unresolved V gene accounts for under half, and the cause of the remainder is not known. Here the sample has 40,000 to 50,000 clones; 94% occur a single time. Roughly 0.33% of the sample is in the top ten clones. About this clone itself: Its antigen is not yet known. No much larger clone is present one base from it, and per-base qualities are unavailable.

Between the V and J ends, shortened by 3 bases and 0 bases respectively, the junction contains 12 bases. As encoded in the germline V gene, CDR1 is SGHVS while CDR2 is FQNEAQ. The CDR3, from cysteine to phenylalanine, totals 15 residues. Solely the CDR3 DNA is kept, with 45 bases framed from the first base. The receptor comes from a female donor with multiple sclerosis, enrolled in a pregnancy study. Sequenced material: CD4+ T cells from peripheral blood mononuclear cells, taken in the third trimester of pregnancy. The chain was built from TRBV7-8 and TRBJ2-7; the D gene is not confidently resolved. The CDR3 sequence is CASSFLLGSSYEQYF. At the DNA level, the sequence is TGTGCCAGCAGCTTTCTTTTGGGCAGCTCCTACGAGCAGTACTTC.